This entry lists 11 T cell receptor beta chains sequenced from one sample in a study of T cell responses to AZD1222 COVID-19 vaccine (dated by TCRdb to about 2021). Receptor amplification or capture employed the immunoSEQ multiplex PCR assay. As stored in TCRdb, this immuneACCESS dataset retains in-frame rearrangements with V and J assigned. A fraction of the clones does not appear; measured against another copy, unresolved V genes explain less than half of the discrepancy, and the remainder lacks a known reason. Within this sample are roughly 250,000 clones, with approximately 95% of them counted one time only. 0.5% to 0.65% of the sample comes from the top ten. The label giving this sample's time point can be read as: baseline before first vaccination. The specimen comprised peripheral blood, sampled on day 0 of AZD1222 vaccination. The receptors derive from an adult in good health.

This rearrangement joins TRBV5-5 to TRBJ1-1; 8 positions agree with TRBD1. Germline trimming cut 3 bases from V and 5 bases from J; bases unmatched to any gene: 6. The V gene's germline CDR1 is SGHKS and CDR2 YYEKEE (reference sequence). The length of the CDR3 is 14 residues. CDR3 region: CASSYGQGGTEAFF. The CDR3 DNA reads TGTGCCAGCAGCTACGGACAGGGAGGTACTGAAGCTTTCTTT.

J is TRBJ1-1 and V is TRBV15, with D uncertain. The CDR3 runs to 15 residues. V shed 5 bases and J shed 1 base, with 14 bases lying between them. Germline V gene lookup returns CDR1 LNHNV and CDR2 YYDKDF (reference sequence). CDR3: CATSGSLAWNTEAFF. The CDR3 DNA follows: TGTGCCACCAGCGGGAGTTTGGCCTGGAACACTGAAGCTTTCTTT.

The gene calls are TRBV12-3 or TRBV12-4 and TRBJ1-5; D not resolved. Trimming shortened V by 3 bases and J by 6 bases, and 9 bases separated the two germline ends. The CDR3 extends over 13 amino acids. The CDR3 sequence is CASSFWGIQPQHF. CDR3 coding DNA: TGTGCCAGCAGTTTCTGGGGAATTCAGCCCCAGCATTTT.

The V and J genes are TRBV21-1 and TRBJ2-1; the tabulated D call, TRBD1, remains unverified against the DNA. TRBV21-1 is a documented pseudogene. The CDR3 runs 15 residues. This CDR3 is CASSDRDRGFHEQFF. CDR3 DNA: TGTGCCAGCAGCGACCGGGACAGGGGATTCCATGAGCAGTTCTTC.

The genes are TRBV18 and TRBJ2-7; 7 nucleotides agree with TRBD1. Germline values: CDR1 KGHSH, CDR2 LQKENI. J was trimmed by 2 bases and V by 2 bases; bases with no gene match: 3. CDR3 length equals 14 residues. The CDR3 is CASSPVDRAYEQYF. The CDR3 DNA reads TGTGCCAGCTCACCAGTCGACAGGGCCTACGAGCAGTACTTC.

The chain has TRBV24-1 and TRBJ2-7, with D tentatively TRBD2 (5 bases). V was clipped by 9 bases and J by 7 bases, with 12 bases between them. Germline V CDR1 and CDR2: KGHDR, SFDVKD. This CDR3 comprises 11 residues. CDR3 DNA sequence: TGTGCCACCGCGGCCGGGGATGAGCAGTACTTC. Encoded protein: CATAAGDEQYF.

The rearrangement uses TRBV28 and TRBJ2-2, with 8 nucleotides matching TRBD2. From germline, CDR1 is MDHEN and CDR2 SYDVKM. The ends lost 11 bases at V and 0 bases at J; junction bases unmatched: 8. The CDR3 length is 15 residues. The DNA of the CDR3 is TGTGCCTCGGGGGGGGGCTCCGCGAACACCGGGGAGCTGTTTTTT. Translation gives CASGGGSANTGELFF.

The genes are TRBV6-5 and TRBJ2-7; 7 positions agree with TRBD1. Looked up from germline, CDR1 is MNHEY and CDR2 is SVGAGI. V shed 5 bases, J shed 2 bases, and the junction held 9 bases outside the gene matches. This CDR3 is built from 15 residues. Here the CDR3 reads CASSRSGTAAYEQYF. The CDR3 bases are TGTGCCAGCAGTAGGTCCGGGACAGCGGCCTACGAGCAGTACTTC.

The gene calls are TRBV4-3 and TRBJ1-5; perhaps TRBD1 as D (5 bases). Germline V gene lookup returns CDR1 LGHNA and CDR2 YSLEER. Trimming removed 0 bases from V and 4 bases from J, with 7 bases in between. The CDR3 extends over 14 amino acids. CDR3 bases: TGCGCCAGCAGCCAAGACAGGGAGAATCAGCCCCAGCATTTT. It is translated as CASSQDRENQPQHF.

This sequence joins TRBV28 and TRBJ1-2, with 7 bases identical to TRBD1. Per the germline V gene, CDR1 is MDHEN and CDR2 is SYDVKM. The CDR3 is made up of 12 amino acids. J was trimmed by 5 bases and V by 5 bases; bases with no gene match: 2. The DNA for the CDR3 is TGTGCCAGCAGTGTGGGACAGTATGGCTACACCTTC. Translated: CASSVGQYGYTF.

The chain joins TRBV4-2 to TRBJ1-3; D is unresolved. Germline loops: CDR1 LGHNA, CDR2 YNFKEQ. V was shortened by 4 bases and J by 0 bases, with 16 bases between the two germline ends. This CDR3 comprises 17 residues. The CDR3 region has the DNA TGTGCCAGCAGCCTTACCCCCGGAAAGTTCTCTGGAAACACCATATATTTT. As protein: CASSLTPGKFSGNTIYF.